This T cell receptor beta chain was sequenced for a study of human T cells and chemical hapten exposure. The study's findings and limits: TCRs at high frequency, those above 1 in 1000, did not change with DPC sensitization.

There are many counts of this clonotype. Its antigen is unidentified. Library construction involved attaching unique molecular identifiers to individual cDNA molecules, which allowed quantitative, reproducible TCR counting. TCRdb re-called the RACE reads through MiXCR, storing one row per CDR3 protein. The sample shows tens of thousands of distinct CDR3 sequences, roughly 4% of them seen only once. Time point indicated: healthy volunteer bleed at 2 weeks. Whole blood that had not been fractionated was the source of extracted total RNA. The sequenced sample was whole blood. This clonotype was obtained from a female donor in good health. Some clones in this sample may be carry-over from other donors' samples.

The CDR3 protein is CATSRDRVISYNEQFF. The CDR3 DNA sequence: TGTGCCACCAGCAGAGACAGAGTTATCTCCTACAATGAGCAGTTCTTC. The gene calls are TRBV15 and TRBJ2-1, with unresolved D. V lost 0 bases, J lost 0 bases, and 9 bases lay in between. Germline V lookup: CDR1 LNHNV, CDR2 YYDKDF (reference sequence). The length of the CDR3 is 16 residues. Full variable domain (outside the CDR3, taken from reference TRBV15 and TRBJ2-1): DAMVIQNPRYQVTQFGKPVTLSCSQTLNHNVMYWYQQKSSQAPKLLFHYYDKDFNNEADTPDNFQSRRPNTSFCFLDIRSPGLGDTAMYLCATSRDRVISYNEQFFGPGTRLTVL.